The 10 T cell receptor beta chains reported below all come from one sample, sequenced in a study of a mutant IDH1 vaccine in newly diagnosed glioma. These receptors are not linked to any known antigen. Sequenced by immunoSEQ multiplex PCR; TCRdb stores in-frame clones only, minus some. The sample lists tens of thousands of clones, roughly 76% occurring once. The sample's time point: week 35, safety follow-up. A 20-mer mutant IDH1 peptide at 300 ug was injected subcutaneously with topical imiquimod. The sample was PBMCs, taken from a glioma patient whose treatment included an IDH1 peptide vaccine. Receptor source: a man aged 40-55 years with glioma.

The V gene is TRBV5-5, the J gene TRBJ1-4; TRBD1 agrees at 11 bases. The CDR3 length is 18 residues. Per the germline V gene, CDR1 is SGHKS and CDR2 is YYEKEE (reference sequence). J gave up 7 bases and V 4 bases, and 15 bases lay outside the gene matches. The DNA for the CDR3 is TGTGCCAGCAGCCTCGGACAGGGGGCCCCACAACTAACTGAAAAACTGTTTTTT. Translating gives CASSLGQGAPQLTEKLFF.

This clone was recorded a few times. The gene calls are TRBV9 and TRBJ1-1; the D gene is possibly TRBD1 (6 bases). This CDR3 is 13 amino acids long. The V and J ends lost 1 base and 5 bases respectively, with 9 bases between them. Germline V gives CDR1 SGDLS, CDR2 YYNGEE. CDR3 residues: CASSVQGGTEAFF. CDR3 DNA sequence: TGTGCCAGCAGCGTACAAGGGGGGACTGAAGCTTTCTTT.

The V gene is TRBV6-5, the J gene TRBJ1-1; D is unresolved. The CDR3 spans 14 residues. The germline V and J ends were trimmed by 4 bases and 1 base, with 10 bases remaining between them. Germline CDR1 is MNHEY and CDR2 is SVGAGI. CDR3 in amino acids: CASSSEHRNTEAFF. The CDR3 DNA follows: TGTGCCAGCAGTTCAGAACATCGGAACACTGAAGCTTTCTTT.

The chain combines TRBV4-1 with TRBJ1-2; 9 nucleotides align to TRBD1. This CDR3 is built from 16 residues. Germline CDR1 is MGHRA and CDR2 is YSYEKL. J lost 2 bases, V lost 0 bases, and 4 bases had no gene match. CDR3 sequence (DNA): TGCGCCAGCAGCCAAGACCCAGGACAGGGGAACTATGGCTACACCTTC. This encodes CASSQDPGQGNYGYTF.

The chain carries TRBV7-2 and TRBJ1-5, with D unclear. Germline V lookup: CDR1 SGHTA, CDR2 FQGNSA. CDR3 length: 14 residues. V was trimmed by 5 bases and J by 0 bases, leaving 8 bases between them. The CDR3 DNA is TGTGCCAGCAGCCTCCGAGGTAGCAATCAGCCCCAGCATTTT. Encoded protein: CASSLRGSNQPQHF.

V is TRBV27 and J is TRBJ2-2, with TRBD2 as a possible D gene (7 bases). The CDR3 is 16 residues long. Germline CDR1 reads MNHEY; CDR2 reads SMNVEV (reference sequence). V was cut by 3 bases and J by 2 bases, with 13 bases left in between. CDR3 sequence reads: CASSFGGAGNTGELFF. Here the CDR3 DNA reads TGTGCCAGCAGTTTTGGGGGGGCGGGTAACACCGGGGAGCTGTTTTTT.

A few counts support this clone. V is TRBV18 and J is TRBJ1-3, with D tentatively TRBD1 (5 bases). V lost 3 bases and J lost 1, with 13 bases in between. In germline, CDR1 is KGHSH, CDR2 LQKENI. The CDR3 is made up of 16 amino acids. CDR3 loop: CASSPGGRVSGNTIYF. In DNA, the CDR3 is TGTGCCAGCTCACCTGGTGGCAGGGTTTCTGGAAACACCATATATTTT.

CDR3 sequence: CAGNTAVVPSYEQYF. CDR3 sequence (DNA): TGTGCCGGCAACACGGCCGTCGTCCCATCCTACGAGCAGTACTTC. The chain carries TRBV7-3 and TRBJ2-7; D remains ambiguous. Trimming removed 11 bases at V and 1 base at J, with 21 bases between. The CDR3 contains 15 residues. In germline, CDR1 is SGHTA, CDR2 FQGTGA.

The CDR3 here is CASSAPARGNSPLHF. CDR3 nucleotides: TGTGCCAGTAGTGCCCCGGCCAGGGGTAATTCACCCCTCCACTTT. V and J are TRBV19 and TRBJ1-6; perhaps TRBD1 as D (6 bases). The V gene's germline CDR1 is LNHDA and CDR2 SQIVND (reference sequence). The V and J ends lost 5 bases and 6 bases respectively, with 14 bases between them. The CDR3 contains 15 residues.

The J gene is TRBJ1-2, the V gene TRBV9, with D unclear. Per germline, CDR1 SGDLS and CDR2 YYNGEE. The CDR3 extends over 12 amino acids. Trimming took off 1 base at V and 4 bases at J, with 5 bases between the two ends. The CDR3 spells CASSVQVYGYTF. The CDR3 coding sequence is TGTGCCAGCAGCGTACAAGTCTATGGCTACACCTTC.